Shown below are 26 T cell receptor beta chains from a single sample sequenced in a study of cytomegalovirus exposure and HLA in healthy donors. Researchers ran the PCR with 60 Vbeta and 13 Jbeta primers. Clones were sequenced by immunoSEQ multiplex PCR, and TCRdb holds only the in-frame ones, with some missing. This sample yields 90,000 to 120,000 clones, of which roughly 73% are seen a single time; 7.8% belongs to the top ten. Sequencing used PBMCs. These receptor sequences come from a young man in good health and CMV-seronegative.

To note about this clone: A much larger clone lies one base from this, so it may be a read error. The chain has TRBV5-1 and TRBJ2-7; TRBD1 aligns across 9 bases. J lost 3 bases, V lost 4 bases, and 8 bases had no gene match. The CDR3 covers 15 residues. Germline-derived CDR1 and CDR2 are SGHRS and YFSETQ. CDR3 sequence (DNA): TGCGCCAGCAGCCTACAGGGGGCAACCGTCTACGAGCAGTACTTC. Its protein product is CASSLQGATVYEQYF.

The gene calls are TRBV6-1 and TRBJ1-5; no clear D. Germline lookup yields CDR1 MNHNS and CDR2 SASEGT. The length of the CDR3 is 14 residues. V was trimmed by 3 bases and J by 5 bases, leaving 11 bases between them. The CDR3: CASSDSGGDQPQHF. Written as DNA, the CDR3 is TGTGCCAGCAGTGACTCGGGTGGCGATCAGCCCCAGCATTTT.

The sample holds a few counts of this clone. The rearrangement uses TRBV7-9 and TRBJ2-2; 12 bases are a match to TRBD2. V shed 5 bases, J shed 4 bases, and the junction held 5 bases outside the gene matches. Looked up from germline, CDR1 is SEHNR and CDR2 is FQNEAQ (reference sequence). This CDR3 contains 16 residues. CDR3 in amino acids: CASSPGLAGGTGELFF. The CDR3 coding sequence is TGTGCCAGCAGCCCGGGACTAGCGGGCGGCACCGGGGAGCTGTTTTTT.

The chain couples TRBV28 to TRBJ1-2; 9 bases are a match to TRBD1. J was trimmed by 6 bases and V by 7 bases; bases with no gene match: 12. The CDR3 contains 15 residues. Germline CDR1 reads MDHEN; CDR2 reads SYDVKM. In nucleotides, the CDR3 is TGTGCCAGCAACCAACCACTCGGGGACAGGGATGGCTACACCTTC. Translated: CASNQPLGDRDGYTF.

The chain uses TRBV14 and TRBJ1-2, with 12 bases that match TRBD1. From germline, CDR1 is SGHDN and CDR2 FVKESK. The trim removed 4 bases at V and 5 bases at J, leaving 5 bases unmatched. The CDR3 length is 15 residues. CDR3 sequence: CASSRGQGALYGYTF. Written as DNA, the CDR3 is TGTGCCAGCAGCCGGGGACAGGGGGCATTATATGGCTACACCTTC.

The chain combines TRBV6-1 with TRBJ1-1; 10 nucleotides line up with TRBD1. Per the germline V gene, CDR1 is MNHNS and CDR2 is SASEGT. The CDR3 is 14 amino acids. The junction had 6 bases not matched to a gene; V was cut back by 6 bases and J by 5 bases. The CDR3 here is CASRPTGGWTEAFF. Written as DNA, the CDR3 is TGTGCCAGCAGACCGACAGGGGGCTGGACTGAAGCTTTCTTT.

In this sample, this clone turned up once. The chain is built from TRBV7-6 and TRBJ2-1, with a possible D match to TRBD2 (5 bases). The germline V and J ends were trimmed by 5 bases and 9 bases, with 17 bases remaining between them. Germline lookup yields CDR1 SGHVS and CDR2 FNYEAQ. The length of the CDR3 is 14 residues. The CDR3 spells CASSRSQAVIEQFF. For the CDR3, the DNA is TGTGCCAGCAGCCGAAGCCAAGCGGTGATTGAGCAGTTCTTC.

CDR3 coding DNA: TGTGCCAGCAGTGAAAATGGTGCAGGGAACTATGGCTACACCTTC. Translating it yields CASSENGAGNYGYTF. This sequence joins TRBV25-1 and TRBJ1-2; D possibly corresponds to TRBD1 (5 bases). V lost 2 bases, J lost 2 bases, and 12 bases lay in between. CDR3 size: 15 residues. CDR1 and CDR2 from the germline V gene are MGHDK and SYGVNS.

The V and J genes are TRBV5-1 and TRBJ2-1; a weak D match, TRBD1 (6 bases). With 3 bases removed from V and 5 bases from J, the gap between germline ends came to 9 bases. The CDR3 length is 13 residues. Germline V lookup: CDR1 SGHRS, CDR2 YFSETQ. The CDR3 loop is CASSSTGNNEQFF. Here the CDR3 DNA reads TGCGCCAGCAGCTCCACAGGGAACAATGAGCAGTTCTTC.

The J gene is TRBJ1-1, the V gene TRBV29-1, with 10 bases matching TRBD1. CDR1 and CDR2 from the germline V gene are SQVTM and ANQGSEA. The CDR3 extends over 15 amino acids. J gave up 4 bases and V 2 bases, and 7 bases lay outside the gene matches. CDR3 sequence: CSVELRTGGSTEAFF. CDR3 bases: TGCAGCGTTGAACTAAGGACAGGGGGATCCACTGAAGCTTTCTTT. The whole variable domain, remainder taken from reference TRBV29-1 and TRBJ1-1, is SAVISQKPSRDICQRGTSLTIQCQVDSQVTMMFWYRQQPGQSLTLIATANQGSEATYESGFVIDKFPISRPNLTFSTLTVSNMSPEDSSIYLCSVELRTGGSTEAFFGQGTRLTVV.

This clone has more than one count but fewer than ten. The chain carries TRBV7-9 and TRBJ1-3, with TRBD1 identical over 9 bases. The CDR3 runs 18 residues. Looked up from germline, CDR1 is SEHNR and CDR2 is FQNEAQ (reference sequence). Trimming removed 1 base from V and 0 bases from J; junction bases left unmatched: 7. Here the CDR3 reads CASSLGLDRGLSGNTIYF. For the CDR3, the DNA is TGTGCCAGCAGCTTAGGTTTGGACAGGGGCCTCTCTGGAAACACCATATATTTT.

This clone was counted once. As DNA, the CDR3 is TGTGCCAGCAGCGCCGGACAGTTCTACGAGCAGTACTTC. It yields the protein CASSAGQFYEQYF. The chain is built from TRBV2 and TRBJ2-7, with D tentatively TRBD1 (6 bases). The germline gives CDR1 SNHLY, CDR2 FYNNEI. The CDR3 consists of 13 residues. V shed 6 bases and J shed 3 bases, with 12 bases lying between them.

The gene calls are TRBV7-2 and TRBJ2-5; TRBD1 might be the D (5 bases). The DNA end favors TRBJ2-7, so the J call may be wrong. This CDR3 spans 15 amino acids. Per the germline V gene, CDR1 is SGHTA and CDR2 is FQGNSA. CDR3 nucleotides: TGTGCCAGCAGCCCCCGAGGACAAAGCTCCTACGAGCAGTACTTC. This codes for CASSPRGQSSYEQYF.

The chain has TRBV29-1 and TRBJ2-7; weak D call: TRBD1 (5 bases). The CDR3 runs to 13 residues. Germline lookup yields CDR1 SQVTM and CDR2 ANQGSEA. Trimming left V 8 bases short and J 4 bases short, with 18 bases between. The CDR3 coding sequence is TGCAGCCCCGGCGGCACTGGGGCATACGAGCAGTACTTC. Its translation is CSPGGTGAYEQYF.

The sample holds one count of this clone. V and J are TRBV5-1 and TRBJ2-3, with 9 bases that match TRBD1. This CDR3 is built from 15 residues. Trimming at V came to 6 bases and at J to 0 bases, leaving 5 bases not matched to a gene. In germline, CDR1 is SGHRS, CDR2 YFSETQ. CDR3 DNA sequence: TGCGCCAGCACGCCGACAGGGGGAAGCACAGATACGCAGTATTTT. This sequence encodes CASTPTGGSTDTQYF. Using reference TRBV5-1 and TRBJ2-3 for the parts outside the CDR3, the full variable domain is KAGVTQTPRYLIKTRGQQVTLSCSPISGHRSVSWYQQTPGQGLQFLFEYFSETQRNKGNFPGRFSGRQFSNSRSEMNVSTLELGDSALYLCASTPTGGSTDTQYFGPGTRLTVL.

The chain's CDR3 is CASSPTGVGIYEQYF. The CDR3 coding sequence is TGTGCCAGCAGTCCGACAGGGGTTGGGATCTACGAGCAGTACTTC. The chain couples TRBV28 to TRBJ2-7; 8 bases are shared with TRBD1. Germline V lookup: CDR1 MDHEN, CDR2 SYDVKM. This CDR3 has 15 residues. The trim removed 5 bases at V and 3 bases at J, leaving 9 bases unmatched.

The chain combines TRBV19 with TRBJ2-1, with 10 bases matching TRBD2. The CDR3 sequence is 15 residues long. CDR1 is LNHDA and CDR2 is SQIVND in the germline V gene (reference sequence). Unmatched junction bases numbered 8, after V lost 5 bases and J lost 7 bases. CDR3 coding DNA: TGTGCCAGTAGTCTTTCTCCTAGCGGGAGAAATGAGCAGTTCTTC. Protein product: CASSLSPSGRNEQFF.

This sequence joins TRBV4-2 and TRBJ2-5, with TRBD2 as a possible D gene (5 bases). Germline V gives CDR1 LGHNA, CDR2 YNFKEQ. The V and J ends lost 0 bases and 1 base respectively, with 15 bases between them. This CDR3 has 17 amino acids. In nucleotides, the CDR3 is TGTGCCAGCAGCCAAGATGCGAGGGAGTTGAGCCAAGAGACCCAGTACTTC. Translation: CASSQDARELSQETQYF.

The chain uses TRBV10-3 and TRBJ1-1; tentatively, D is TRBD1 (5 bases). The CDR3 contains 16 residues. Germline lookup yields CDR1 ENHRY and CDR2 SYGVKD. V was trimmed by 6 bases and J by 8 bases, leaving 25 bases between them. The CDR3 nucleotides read TGTGCCATCAGCCTGCACCTAACAGGAGACGGAGCCGAAGCTTTCTTT. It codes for CAISLHLTGDGAEAFF.

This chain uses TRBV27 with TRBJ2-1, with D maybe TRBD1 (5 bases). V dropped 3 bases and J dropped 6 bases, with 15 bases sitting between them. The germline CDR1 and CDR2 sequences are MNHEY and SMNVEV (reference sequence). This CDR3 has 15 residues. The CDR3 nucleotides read TGTGCCAGCAGTTTTAGGGTGGGGCATAGCAATGAGCAGTTCTTC. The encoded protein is CASSFRVGHSNEQFF.

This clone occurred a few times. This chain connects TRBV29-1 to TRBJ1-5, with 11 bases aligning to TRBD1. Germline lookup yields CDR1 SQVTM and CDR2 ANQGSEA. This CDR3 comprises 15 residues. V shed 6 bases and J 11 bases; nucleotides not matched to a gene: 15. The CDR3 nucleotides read TGCAGCGTCCCACCTAGGGACAGGGGGGAATCAGCCCAGCATTTT. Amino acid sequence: CSVPPRDRGESAQHF.

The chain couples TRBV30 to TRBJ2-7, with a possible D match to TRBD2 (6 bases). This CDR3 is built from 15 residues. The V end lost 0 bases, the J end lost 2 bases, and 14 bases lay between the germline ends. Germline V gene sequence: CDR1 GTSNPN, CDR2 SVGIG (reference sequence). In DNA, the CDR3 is TGTGCCTGGAGTGTAGAGGGGCGGGGTCCCTACGAGCAGTACTTC. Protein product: CAWSVEGRGPYEQYF.

CDR3 nucleotides: TGCAGCGTTGAAGACGCAACTCATTCCTACGAGCAGTACTTC. It translates to CSVEDATHSYEQYF. The chain couples TRBV29-1 to TRBJ2-5; D uncertain. The end of the DNA fits TRBJ2-7 better, so the J call may be wrong. The CDR3 runs to 14 residues. Germline V gene lookup returns CDR1 SQVTM and CDR2 ANQGSEA.

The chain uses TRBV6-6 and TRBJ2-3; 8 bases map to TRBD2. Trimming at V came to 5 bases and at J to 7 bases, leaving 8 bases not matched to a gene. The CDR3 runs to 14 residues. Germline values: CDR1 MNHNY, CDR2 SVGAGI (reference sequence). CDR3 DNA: TGTGCCAGCAGTCCAGGACTAGCAAAGAATACGCAGTATTTT. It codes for CASSPGLAKNTQYF.

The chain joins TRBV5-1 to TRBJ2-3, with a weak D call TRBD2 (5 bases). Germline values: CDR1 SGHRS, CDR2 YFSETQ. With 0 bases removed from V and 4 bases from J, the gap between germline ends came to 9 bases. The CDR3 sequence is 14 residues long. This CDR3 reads CASSLGTGADTQYF. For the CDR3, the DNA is TGCGCCAGCAGCTTGGGCACCGGGGCAGATACGCAGTATTTT.

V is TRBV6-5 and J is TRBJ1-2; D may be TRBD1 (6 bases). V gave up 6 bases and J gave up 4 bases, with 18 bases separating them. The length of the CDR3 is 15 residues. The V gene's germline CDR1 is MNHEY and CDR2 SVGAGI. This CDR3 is CASRRQESPGYGYTF. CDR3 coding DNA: TGTGCCAGCAGAAGACAGGAGAGTCCAGGCTATGGCTACACCTTC.